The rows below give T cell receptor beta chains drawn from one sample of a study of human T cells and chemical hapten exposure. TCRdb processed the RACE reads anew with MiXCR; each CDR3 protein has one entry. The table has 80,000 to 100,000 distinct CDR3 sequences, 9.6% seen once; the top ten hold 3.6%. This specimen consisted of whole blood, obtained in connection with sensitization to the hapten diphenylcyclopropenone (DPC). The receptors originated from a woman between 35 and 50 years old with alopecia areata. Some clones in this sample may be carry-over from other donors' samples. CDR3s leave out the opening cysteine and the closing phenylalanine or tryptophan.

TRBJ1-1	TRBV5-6	ASSGNRGSMNTEAF
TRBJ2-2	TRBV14	ASSSSGGARTGELF
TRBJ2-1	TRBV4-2	ASMGASSYNEQF
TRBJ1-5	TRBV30	AWSANREQPQH
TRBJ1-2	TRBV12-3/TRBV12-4	ASSFHEGYT
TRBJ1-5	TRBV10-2	AATPGAEGNQPQH
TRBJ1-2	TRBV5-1	ASSLDREYGYT
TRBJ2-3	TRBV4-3	ASSHKPGQGTDTQY
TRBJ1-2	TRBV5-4	ASSLRGTPHYGYT
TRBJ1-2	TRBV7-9	ASSYTRQGAILYGYT
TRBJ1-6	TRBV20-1	SARVSQPLPYNSPLH
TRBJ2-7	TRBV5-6	ASSSLGTGFNEQY
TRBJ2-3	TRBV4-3	ASSQVLAQYTDTQY
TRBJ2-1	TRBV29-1	SVEGGSYNEQF
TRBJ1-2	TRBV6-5	ASSYSSSRSAGYT
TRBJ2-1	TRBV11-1	ASSLAGNSYNEQF
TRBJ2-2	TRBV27	ASSPLPGTNTGELF
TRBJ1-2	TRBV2	ASSAGPSYGYT
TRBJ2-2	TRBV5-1	ASNRGYTGELF
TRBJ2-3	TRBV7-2	ASSFSLAADTQY
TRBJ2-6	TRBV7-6	ASSLVPTASGANVLT
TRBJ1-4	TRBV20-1	SARDLGGANEKLF
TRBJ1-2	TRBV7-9	ASSLGGRQGDGYT
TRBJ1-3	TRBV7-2	ASSLGVPGENTIY
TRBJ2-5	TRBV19	ARWDIQETQY
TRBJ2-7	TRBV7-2	ASSLATAYEQY
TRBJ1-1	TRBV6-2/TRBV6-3	ASRGWAGQGTEAF
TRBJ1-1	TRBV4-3	ASSQNSRHRINTEAF
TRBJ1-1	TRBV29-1	SVDGQGGMNTEAF
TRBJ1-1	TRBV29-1	SAESGGAEAF
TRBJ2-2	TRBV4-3	ASSQEVSSDGELF
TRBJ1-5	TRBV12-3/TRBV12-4	ASSLGIFGEPQH
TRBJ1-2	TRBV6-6	ASSYQGRNGYT
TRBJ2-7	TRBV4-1	ASSQTQYEQY
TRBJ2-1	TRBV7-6	ASSPPGNEQF
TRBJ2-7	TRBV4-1	ASSLTSDTDDLY
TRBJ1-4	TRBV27	ASSLEGSATNEKLF
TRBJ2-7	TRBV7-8	ASSSFRGTGKTYEQY
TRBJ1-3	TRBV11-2	ASSSRLGEGNTIY
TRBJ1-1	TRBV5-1	ASSSLGGTEAF
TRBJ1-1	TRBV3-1	ASSQDGALENTEAF
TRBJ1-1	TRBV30	AWSGRGAGKAF
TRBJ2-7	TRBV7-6	ASSLTTGQGYEQY
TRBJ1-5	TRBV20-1	SASTANQPQH
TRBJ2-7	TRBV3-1	ATAPGQGSREQY
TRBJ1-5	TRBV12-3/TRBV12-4	ASSIGLANNQPQH
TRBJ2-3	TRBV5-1	ASSSTSGSTDTQY
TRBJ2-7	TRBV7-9	ASSLAGQGQYEQY
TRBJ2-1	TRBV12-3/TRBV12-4	ASSSDSNEQF
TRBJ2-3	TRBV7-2	ASSLGGRTDTQY
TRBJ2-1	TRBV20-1	SAPGPAGLYNEQF
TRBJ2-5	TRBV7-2	ASTSSGGSQETQY
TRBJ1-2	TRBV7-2	ASSLPGGLYGYT
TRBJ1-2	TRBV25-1	ASSASRGYYT
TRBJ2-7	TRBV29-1	SVENRFYEQY